These 29 T cell receptor beta chains came from one sample sequenced in a study of T cell repertoires in cytomegalovirus infection. TCRdb analysed the reads with MiXCR anew, one entry per CDR3 protein. The table shows around 81,000 distinct CDR3 sequences, with approximately 42% occurring only once. No antigen has been assigned to these receptors. The sample here was CD8+ T cells from cultured PBMCs, taken from culture after CMV antigen stimulation. These receptors were obtained from a human donor in good health (CMV status not recorded). Some clones in this sample may be carry-over from other donors' samples.

The genes are TRBV12-3 or TRBV12-4 and TRBJ2-1; D possibly corresponds to TRBD2 (7 bases). CDR3 length: 13 amino acids. Trimming took 7 bases from V and 10 from J, leaving 17 bases between them. The CDR3 sequence is CASNLGGGREQFF. The DNA of the CDR3 is TGTGCCAGCAATCTGGGCGGGGGCAGGGAGCAGTTCTTC.

A word on this clonotype: One junction end disagrees with the germline gene, perhaps due to a read error. The chain recombines TRBV27 with TRBJ1-2; tentatively, D is TRBD1 (5 bases). CDR1 and CDR2 from the germline V gene are MNHEY and SMNVEV (reference sequence). The CDR3 covers 11 residues. The CDR3 region has the DNA TGTGCCAGCAGTTTTCAAGGGGCGTGGATCTTC. Its protein is CASSFQGAWIF.

The chain carries TRBV27 and TRBJ1-1; possible D gene TRBD1, 5 bases. CDR3 length equals 16 residues. Per the germline V gene, CDR1 is MNHEY and CDR2 is SMNVEV (reference sequence). The V end was cut by 7 bases, the J end by 1 base, with 19 bases between. The CDR3 loop is CASKPARGPTNTEAFF. The CDR3 DNA reads as TGTGCCAGCAAGCCGGCAAGGGGCCCTACGAACACTGAAGCTTTCTTT.

This clonotype was counted a single time. J is TRBJ1-1 and V is TRBV7-9; 11 positions match TRBD1. CDR3 length equals 14 residues. Germline V gene data show CDR1 as SEHNR and CDR2 as FQNEAQ (reference sequence). V shed 6 bases, J shed 3 bases, and the junction held 3 bases outside the gene matches. The CDR3 reads CASRGGQGDTEAFF. CDR3 coding DNA: TGTGCCAGCAGAGGGGGACAGGGGGACACTGAAGCTTTCTTT. Variable domain in full (rest from reference TRBV7-9 and TRBJ1-1): DTGVSQNPRHKITKRGQNVTFRCDPISEHNRLYWYRQTLGQGPEFLTYFQNEAQLEKSRLLSDRFSAERPKGSFSTLEIQRTEQGDSAMYLCASRGGQGDTEAFFGQGTRLTVV.

The chain combines TRBV19 with TRBJ1-5; no definite D call. The germline V and J ends were trimmed by 9 bases and 5 bases, with 20 bases remaining between them. CDR3 size: 15 residues. CDR1 and CDR2 (germline): LNHDA, SQIVND (reference sequence). This CDR3 is CASKMGLHDYQPQHF. The CDR3 region has the DNA TGTGCCAGCAAGATGGGTCTACACGACTATCAGCCCCAGCATTTT.

This clonotype came up many times. V is TRBV12-3 or TRBV12-4 and J is TRBJ1-4; D is possibly TRBD1 (6 bases). The CDR3 covers 14 residues. V gave up 7 bases and J gave up 8 bases, with 17 bases separating them. CDR3 sequence (DNA): TGTGCCAGCACCCTTGGCAGGGGTGGGGAAAAACTGTTTTTT. This codes for CASTLGRGGEKLFF.

The chain links TRBV7-3 to TRBJ2-5; D tentatively fits TRBD1 or TRBD2 (5 bases each). Germline CDR1 and CDR2: SGHTA and FQGTGA. The CDR3 spans 15 residues. V lost 1 base to trimming and J lost 2 bases, with 11 bases between them. CDR3 amino acids: CASSLIRGAQETQYF. CDR3 DNA sequence: TGTGCCAGCAGCTTAATAAGAGGGGCTCAAGAGACCCAGTACTTC.

V is TRBV27 and J is TRBJ2-3, with D possibly TRBD2 on 6 matching bases. The germline V gene encodes CDR1 MNHEY and CDR2 SMNVEV (reference sequence). V was cut by 6 bases and J by 5 bases, with 12 bases left in between. The CDR3 is 13 amino acids. DNA of the CDR3: TGTGCCAGCAGGGGAGGTGGAGGAGATACGCAGTATTTT. Its translation is CASRGGGGDTQYF.

This clonotype was detected only a few times. The chain carries TRBV27 and TRBJ1-5; TRBD1 is a possible D gene (5 bases). V was trimmed by 3 bases and J by 7 bases, leaving 16 bases between them. This CDR3 has 15 residues. Germline V lookup: CDR1 MNHEY, CDR2 SMNVEV (reference sequence). The CDR3 DNA follows: TGTGCCAGCAGTTTCTCAGGGTGGGCCGGGCAGCCCCAGCATTTT. Amino acids: CASSFSGWAGQPQHF.

The gene calls are TRBV7-2 and TRBJ1-6, with a weak D call TRBD1 (5 bases). The CDR3 has 18 amino acids. The germline gives CDR1 SGHTA, CDR2 FQGNSA. The V end was cut by 1 base, the J end by 3 bases, with 16 bases between. The CDR3 protein is CASSLEASGQGYNSPLHF. The CDR3 DNA sequence: TGTGCCAGCAGCTTAGAAGCTTCCGGACAAGGCTATAATTCACCCCTCCACTTT.

This clonotype was detected only a few times. The rearrangement links TRBV7-2 to TRBJ2-3; TRBD2 matches 14 bases. CDR1 and CDR2 from the germline V gene are SGHTA and FQGNSA. V lost 5 bases, J lost 2 bases, and 12 bases stayed unmatched. This CDR3 has 19 residues. The CDR3 region is CASSLNVRLAGGLTDTQYF. The CDR3 bases are TGTGCCAGCAGCCTCAACGTGAGACTAGCGGGGGGGCTCACAGATACGCAGTATTTT. The full variable domain, with the rest looked up from reference TRBV7-2 and TRBJ2-3, is GAGVSQSPSNKVTEKGKDVELRCDPISGHTALYWYRQSLGQGLEFLIYFQGNSAPDKSGLPSDRFSAERTGGSVSTLTIQRTQQEDSAVYLCASSLNVRLAGGLTDTQYFGPGTRLTVL.

There are a few counts of this clonotype. This chain uses TRBV12-3 or TRBV12-4 with TRBJ1-1, with D hard to call. The CDR3 has 15 amino acids. Trimming stripped 7 bases from V and 5 bases from J, with 20 bases between. The CDR3 sequence is CASTPYGPPSTEAFF. CDR3 DNA sequence: TGTGCCAGCACCCCCTATGGACCCCCGAGTACTGAAGCTTTCTTT.

This clonotype was observed a few times. CDR3 nucleotides: TGTGCCAGCAGTTTGGTAGCTCCGGTAGCGAACACCGGGGAGCTGTTTTTT. Protein: CASSLVAPVANTGELFF. The chain combines TRBV28 with TRBJ2-2, with D unresolved. The CDR3 has 17 residues. V shed 3 bases and J shed 0 bases, with 14 bases lying between them. The germline CDR1 and CDR2 sequences are MDHEN and SYDVKM.

The J gene is TRBJ1-5, the V gene TRBV2, with D hard to call. The CDR3 consists of 13 residues. CDR1 and CDR2 (germline): SNHLY, FYNNEI. V lost 3 bases and J 3 bases, leaving 6 bases between the germline ends. CDR3 region: CASSDGLNQPQHF. For the CDR3, the DNA is TGTGCCAGCAGTGACGGACTCAATCAGCCCCAGCATTTT.

This clonotype was found a few times. The gene calls are TRBV4-1 and TRBJ1-2, with D maybe TRBD1 (5 bases). Germline V lookup: CDR1 MGHRA, CDR2 YSYEKL. V lost 0 bases and J lost 8, with 13 bases in between. The CDR3 sequence is 14 residues long. CDR3 nucleotide sequence: TGCGCCAGCAGCCAAGAGCCTCAATGGGACGGCTACACCTTC. As protein: CASSQEPQWDGYTF.

The rearrangement uses TRBV7-2 and TRBJ2-7; perhaps TRBD2 as D (6 bases). V was clipped by 7 bases and J by 3 bases, with 19 bases between them. The CDR3 length is 15 residues. The germline V gene encodes CDR1 SGHTA and CDR2 FQGNSA. Here the CDR3 reads CASTPRPGGFYEQYF. For the CDR3, the DNA is TGTGCCAGCACCCCCCGGCCCGGGGGATTCTACGAGCAGTACTTC. The full variable domain, in which reference TRBV7-2 and TRBJ2-7 provide the parts outside the CDR3, is GAGVSQSPSNKVTEKGKDVELRCDPISGHTALYWYRQSLGQGLEFLIYFQGNSAPDKSGLPSDRFSAERTGGSVSTLTIQRTQQEDSAVYLCASTPRPGGFYEQYFGPGTRLTVT.

This sequence joins TRBV5-8 and TRBJ2-7, with D possibly matching TRBD1 (5 bases). The CDR3 spans 16 residues. V was pared by 1 base and J by 0 bases, with 14 bases between. Germline-derived CDR1 and CDR2 are SGHTS and YDEGEE. As DNA, the CDR3 is TGTGCCAGCAGCTTGTTTAAAAGGGGCTTCTCCTACGAGCAGTACTTC. Translating it yields CASSLFKRGFSYEQYF.

In this sample, this clonotype turned up a few times. This chain uses TRBV12-3 or TRBV12-4 with TRBJ2-7, with D maybe TRBD2 (7 bases). Between the trimmed V and J ends, which lost 6 bases and 6 bases, there was a span of 21 bases. The CDR3 sequence is 15 residues long. CDR3 nucleotides: TGTGCCAGCAGCGGGGGAGGGGGAAGGACTCGCGAGCAGTACTTC. This translates into CASSGGGGRTREQYF.

V gene TRBV12-3 or TRBV12-4 combines with J gene TRBJ2-7; D is possibly TRBD1 (5 bases). The length of the CDR3 is 15 residues. Between the trimmed V and J ends, which lost 1 base and 3 bases, there was a span of 13 bases. The CDR3 here is CASSLDREGVYEQYF. The CDR3 nucleotides are TGTGCCAGCAGTTTAGATAGGGAAGGGGTCTACGAGCAGTACTTC.

In this sample, this clonotype turned up a few times. The rearrangement joins TRBV6-1 to TRBJ1-1; 7 bases are shared with TRBD1. Germline assignment: CDR1 MNHNS and CDR2 SASEGT. CDR3 size: 15 residues. The J segment lost 1 base and the V segment lost 6 bases, leaving 8 bases of the junction unmatched. In DNA, the CDR3 is TGTGCCAGCAGGATATCAGGGGGGAAGAACACTGAAGCTTTCTTT. Protein: CASRISGGKNTEAFF.

The gene calls are TRBV27 and TRBJ2-1; 7 bases fit TRBD2. Trimming removed 5 bases from V and 4 bases from J; junction bases left unmatched: 20. This CDR3 has 19 residues. Germline CDR1 and CDR2: MNHEY and SMNVEV (reference sequence). Here the CDR3 reads CASSLSPVRGAGIYNEQFF. CDR3 DNA sequence: TGTGCCAGCAGTCTCAGCCCCGTTAGAGGAGCGGGGATTTACAATGAGCAGTTCTTC.

This clonotype was seen a handful of times. The chain combines TRBV4-3 with TRBJ2-3; 11 bases are shared with TRBD2. Germline CDR1 and CDR2: LGHNA and YSLEER. There are 18 residues in the CDR3. V trimming: 1 base; J trimming: 2 bases; junction bases outside the gene matches: 8. CDR3 protein: CASSQGGLAEAPTDTQYF. For the CDR3, the DNA is TGCGCCAGCAGCCAAGGGGGACTAGCGGAGGCGCCCACAGATACGCAGTATTTT.

This chain links TRBV23-1 with TRBJ2-2, with TRBD1 identical over 7 bases. TRBV23-1 qualifies as an ORF whose function is uncertain. V shed 7 bases, J shed 6 bases, and the junction held 5 bases outside the gene matches. This CDR3 contains 13 residues. In DNA, the CDR3 is TGCGCCAGCAACAGGGGTTTGGCCGGGGAGCTGTTTTTT. It yields the protein CASNRGLAGELFF.

There are a few counts of this clonotype. This sequence joins TRBV7-8 and TRBJ1-5, with 7 bases lining up with TRBD1. The junction had 3 bases not matched to a gene; V was cut back by 2 bases and J by 5 bases. CDR1 is SGHVS and CDR2 is FQNEAQ in the germline V gene. This CDR3 comprises 14 residues. The CDR3, as DNA: TGTGCCAGCAGCTTAACCCAGGGGGATCAGCCCCAGCATTTT. This gives the protein CASSLTQGDQPQHF.

This chain links TRBV27 with TRBJ2-7, with D tentatively TRBD2 (5 bases). Per germline, CDR1 MNHEY and CDR2 SMNVEV (reference sequence). This CDR3 comprises 13 residues. V was trimmed by 6 bases and J by 6 bases, leaving 15 bases between them. For the CDR3, the DNA is TGTGCCAGCAGCCGAGGGTCCCCCGGCGAGCAGTACTTC. Protein product: CASSRGSPGEQYF.

The rearrangement uses TRBV7-9 and TRBJ1-6, with 7 bases fitting TRBD1. The CDR3 contains 16 residues. The junction had 11 bases not matched to a gene; V was cut back by 5 bases and J by 7 bases. Germline loops: CDR1 SEHNR, CDR2 FQNEAQ (reference sequence). The CDR3 region is CASSGWTARGNSPLHF. The CDR3 nucleotides read TGTGCCAGCAGCGGTTGGACAGCCAGGGGGAATTCACCCCTCCACTTT.

The chain links TRBV6-1 to TRBJ1-2, with 8 bases lining up with TRBD1. Looked up from germline, CDR1 is MNHNS and CDR2 is SASEGT. With 0 bases clipped from V and 3 bases from J, the junction kept 15 bases outside the gene matches. The CDR3 runs to 19 residues. In nucleotides, the CDR3 is TGTGCCAGCAGTGAAGCACACCAGGACAGGGTATCGGACGACTATGGCTACACCTTC. Protein product: CASSEAHQDRVSDDYGYTF.

This clonotype was seen a few times. The chain has TRBV7-3 and TRBJ1-6; D is uncertain. V dropped 1 base and J dropped 1 base, with 5 bases sitting between them. Germline V gene sequence: CDR1 SGHTA, CDR2 FQGTGA. This CDR3 has 15 amino acids. The CDR3 bases are TGTGCCAGCAGCTTAAGTCAGTCCTATAATTCACCCCTCCACTTT. This codes for CASSLSQSYNSPLHF.

This clonotype was seen a few times. The junction does not match germline at one end; this may be a read error. The chain is built from TRBV28 and TRBJ2-7, with D possibly TRBD2 on 6 matching bases. Germline CDR1 reads MDHEN; CDR2 reads SYDVKM. The CDR3 length is 16 residues. The CDR3 loop is CASTLLGRGPSYEQYF. The CDR3 DNA reads as TGTGCCAGCACTTTACTGGGGCGGGGACCCTCCTACGAGCAGTACTTC.